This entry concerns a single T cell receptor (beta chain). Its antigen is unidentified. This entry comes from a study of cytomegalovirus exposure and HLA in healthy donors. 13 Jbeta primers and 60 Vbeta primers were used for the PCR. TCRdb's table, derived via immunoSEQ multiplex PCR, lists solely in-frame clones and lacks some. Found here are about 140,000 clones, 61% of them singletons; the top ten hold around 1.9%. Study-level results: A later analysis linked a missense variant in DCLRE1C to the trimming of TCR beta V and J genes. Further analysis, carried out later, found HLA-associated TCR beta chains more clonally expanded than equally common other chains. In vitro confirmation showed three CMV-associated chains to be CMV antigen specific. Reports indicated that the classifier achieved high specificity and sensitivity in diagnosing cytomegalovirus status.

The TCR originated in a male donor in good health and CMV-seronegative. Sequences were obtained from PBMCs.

The CDR3: CASGHPSGTSGGAETQYF. DNA of the CDR3: TGTGCTAGTGGTCACCCCTCGGGGACTAGCGGGGGGGCCGAGACCCAGTACTTC. The chain uses TRBV12-5 and TRBJ2-5; 16 bases align to TRBD2. In germline, CDR1 is LGHNT, CDR2 FRNRAP. J was trimmed by 5 bases and V by 5 bases; bases with no gene match: 11. The CDR3 is 18 residues long.